A single TCR beta chain is shown here with its context. Distinct nucleotide sequences in the sample also encode this CDR3. TCRdb keeps only in-frame clones here, not all; method: immunoSEQ multiplex PCR. The repertoire has 350,000 to 500,000 clones, around nine tenths of them found once; the top ten carry 3.6%. CDR3 length: 13 amino acids. The germline gives CDR1 MDHEN, CDR2 SYDVKM. V was cut by 3 bases and J by 0 bases, with 6 bases left in between. This specimen belongs to a study of Ad26.COV2.S vaccination and SARS-CoV-2 variants. The treatment is: approximately 18 received Ad26.COV2.S at low or high dose, single or two shots; about 5 received placebo; per-sample allocation not given. The study sampled participants on day 63 after the first vaccine or placebo injection.

The TCR comes from a person aged 18-60 years who received the Ad26.COV2.S COVID-19 vaccine or a placebo. The chain combines TRBV28 with TRBJ2-7; D ambiguous. Sequencing was performed on peripheral blood, taken in a trial of Ad26.COV2.S vaccine versus placebo. The CDR3 sequence: CASSLAGSYEQYF. In nucleotides, the CDR3 is TGTGCCAGCAGTTTGGCAGGCTCCTACGAGCAGTACTTC.